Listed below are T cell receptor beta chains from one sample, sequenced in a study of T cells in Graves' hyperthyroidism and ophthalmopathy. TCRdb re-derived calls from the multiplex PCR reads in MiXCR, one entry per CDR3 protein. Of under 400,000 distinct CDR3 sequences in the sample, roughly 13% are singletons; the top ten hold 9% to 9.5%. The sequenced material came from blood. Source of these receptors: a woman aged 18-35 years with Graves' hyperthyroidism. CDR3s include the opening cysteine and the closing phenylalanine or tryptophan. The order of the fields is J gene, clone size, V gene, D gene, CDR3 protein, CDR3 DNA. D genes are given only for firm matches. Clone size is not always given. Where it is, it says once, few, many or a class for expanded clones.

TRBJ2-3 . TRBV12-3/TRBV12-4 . CASNTWGVTDTQYF TGTGCCAGCAATACGTGGGGGGTAACAGATACGCAGTATTTT
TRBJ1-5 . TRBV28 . CANTLGGSPNQPQHF TGTGCCAACACCCTAGGGGGAAGTCCCAATCAGCCCCAGCATTTT
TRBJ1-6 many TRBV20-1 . CSAGTSLYNSPLHF TGCAGTGCCGGGACCTCTTTATATAATTCACCCCTCCACTTT
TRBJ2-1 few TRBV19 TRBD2 CASSAGDNEQFF TGTGCCAGTAGCGCGGGAGACAATGAGCAGTTCTTC
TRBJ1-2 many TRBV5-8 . CASSQTTETTYGYTF TGTGCCAGCAGCCAGACGACCGAAACCACCTATGGCTACACCTTC
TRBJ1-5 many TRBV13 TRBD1 CASSSNRGGQPQHF TGTGCCAGCAGCTCCAACAGGGGCGGTCAGCCCCAGCATTTT
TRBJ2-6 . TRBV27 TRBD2 CASSPTAGLAGVYSGANVLTF TGTGCCAGCAGTCCGACTGCGGGACTAGCGGGAGTCTACTCTGGGGCCAACGTCCTGACTTTC
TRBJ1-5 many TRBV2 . CASSVLGARGQPQHF TGTGCCAGCAGTGTCCTCGGGGCACGGGGTCAGCCCCAGCATTTT
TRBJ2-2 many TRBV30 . CAWNPNVGEDTGELFF TGTGCCTGGAACCCCAACGTCGGGGAGGATACCGGGGAGCTGTTTTTT
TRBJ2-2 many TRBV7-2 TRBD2 CASSLQSGLAGPAGELFF TGTGCCAGCAGCTTACAGTCTGGGCTAGCGGGACCGGCCGGGGAGCTGTTTTTT
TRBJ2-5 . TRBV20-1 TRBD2 CSASDASGSGETQYF TGCAGTGCTAGTGATGCTAGCGGGAGCGGAGAGACCCAGTACTTC
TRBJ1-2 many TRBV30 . CAWSVRRGYTF TGTGCCTGGAGTGTCCGGCGGGGCTACACCTTC
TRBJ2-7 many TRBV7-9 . CASSSLELEQYF TGTGCCAGCAGCTCCCTGGAGCTCGAGCAGTACTTC
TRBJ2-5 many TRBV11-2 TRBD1 CASSPRTGRLETQYF TGTGCCAGCAGCCCCCGGACAGGGCGATTGGAGACCCAGTACTTC
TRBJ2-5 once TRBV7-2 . CASRKGTQETQYF TGTGCCAGCAGGAAGGGGACTCAAGAGACCCAGTACTTC
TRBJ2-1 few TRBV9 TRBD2 CASSGGTSRLGEQFF TGTGCCAGCAGCGGGGGGACTAGCAGGTTGGGTGAGCAGTTCTTC
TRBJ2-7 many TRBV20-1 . CSANYTVHEQYF TGCAGTGCTAATTATACTGTCCACGAGCAGTACTTC
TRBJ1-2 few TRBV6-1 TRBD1 CASRPGTGNYGYTF TGTGCCAGCAGACCCGGGACAGGGAACTATGGCTACACCTTC
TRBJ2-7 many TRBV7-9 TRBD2 CASSASGSYYEQYF TGTGCCAGCAGCGCCAGCGGGAGTTACTACGAGCAGTACTTC
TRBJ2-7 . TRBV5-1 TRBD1 CASSLSLTGGPREQYF TGTGCCAGCAGCTTATCCCTGACAGGGGGCCCTAGAGAGCAGTACTTC
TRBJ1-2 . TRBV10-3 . CAVRNPRGPGSSNYGYTF TGTGCCGTCAGAAACCCCAGGGGCCCAGGGAGCTCTAACTATGGCTACACCTTC
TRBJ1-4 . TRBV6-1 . CASSPRRTNEKLFF TGTGCCAGCAGTCCGAGGAGGACTAATGAAAAACTGTTTTTT
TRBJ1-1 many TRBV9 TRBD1 CASSVSPGQAEAFF TGTGCCAGCAGCGTAAGCCCCGGACAGGCTGAAGCTTTCTTT
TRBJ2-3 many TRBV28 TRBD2 CASTLSGGTESTDTQYF TGTGCCAGCACCTTAAGCGGGGGGACAGAAAGCACAGATACGCAGTATTTT
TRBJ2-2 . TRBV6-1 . CASRGGGLDTGELFF TGTGCCAGCAGAGGGGGGGGGCTAGACACCGGGGAGCTGTTTTTT
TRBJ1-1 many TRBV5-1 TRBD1 CASRTVYRGSTNTEAFF TGCGCCAGCAGGACCGTTTACAGGGGATCGACGAACACTGAAGCTTTCTTT
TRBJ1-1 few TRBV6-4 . CASTHRRGNTEAFF TGTGCCAGCACCCACCGGAGGGGCAACACTGAAGCTTTCTTT
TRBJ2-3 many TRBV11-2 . CASSPGLAPYTQYF TGTGCCAGCAGCCCAGGGTTGGCCCCCTATACGCAGTATTTT
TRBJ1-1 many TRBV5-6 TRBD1 CASRPGTAVNTEAFF TGTGCCAGCCGCCCGGGGACAGCCGTGAACACTGAAGCTTTCTTT
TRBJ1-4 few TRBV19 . CASSIASRANEKLFF TGTGCCAGTAGTATAGCTTCCCGGGCGAATGAAAAACTGTTTTTT
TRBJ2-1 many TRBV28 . CASTLTDPSYNEQFF TGTGCCAGCACCCTGACGGACCCCTCCTACAATGAGCAGTTCTTC
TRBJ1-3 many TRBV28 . CASSLSSERRQYSGNTIYF TGTGCCAGCAGTTTAAGTAGTGAGAGACGGCAATACTCTGGAAACACCATATATTTT
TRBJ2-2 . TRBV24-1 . CATSDLSGGPGELFF TGTGCCACCAGTGATTTAAGTGGAGGGCCCGGGGAGCTGTTTTTT
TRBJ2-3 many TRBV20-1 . CSARHAILEDTQYF TGCAGTGCTAGACATGCCATCTTGGAGGACACGCAGTATTTT
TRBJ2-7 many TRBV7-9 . CASSFSPEEVQYF TGTGCCAGCAGCTTCAGTCCTGAAGAGGTGCAGTACTTC
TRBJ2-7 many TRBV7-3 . CASSSTGIGEQYF TGTGCCAGCAGCTCCACAGGGATCGGCGAGCAGTACTTC
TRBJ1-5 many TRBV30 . CAWSAMGMGGQHF TGTGCCTGGAGTGCCATGGGGATGGGGGGCCAGCATTTT
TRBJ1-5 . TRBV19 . CASTKFGTDEKPQHF TGTGCCAGTACGAAATTTGGGACGGACGAAAAGCCCCAGCATTTT
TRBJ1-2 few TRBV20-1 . CSVPDTNYGYTF TGCAGTGTCCCGGATACTAACTATGGCTACACCTTC
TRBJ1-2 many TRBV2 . CASSDGGLYGYTF TGTGCCAGCAGTGATGGAGGCCTCTATGGCTACACCTTC
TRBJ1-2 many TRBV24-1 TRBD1 CATSDGGQFYGYTF TGTGCCACCAGTGACGGGGGACAGTTCTATGGCTACACCTTC
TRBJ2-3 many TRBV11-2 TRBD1 CASSSPGQHTDTQYF TGTGCCAGCAGCTCCCCGGGACAGCACACAGATACGCAGTATTTT
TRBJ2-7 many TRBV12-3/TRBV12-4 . CASRRFGYEQYF TGTGCCAGCAGGCGGTTCGGATACGAGCAGTACTTC
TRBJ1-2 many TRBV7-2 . CASFGPRGVHGYTF TGTGCCAGCTTTGGGCCGCGGGGGGTCCATGGCTACACCTTC
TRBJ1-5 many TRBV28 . CASSPLASHPNQPQHF TGTGCCAGCTCCCCTTTGGCCTCCCATCCCAATCAGCCCCAGCATTTT
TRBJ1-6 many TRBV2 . CASSETQGNSPLHF TGTGCCAGCAGTGAAACCCAGGGAAATTCACCCCTCCACTTT
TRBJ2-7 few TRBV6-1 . CASSFGQNDEQYF TGTGCCAGCAGTTTCGGGCAGAACGACGAGCAGTACTTC
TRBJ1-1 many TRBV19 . CASSEGDLNTEAFF TGTGCCAGTAGTGAAGGGGATTTGAACACTGAAGCTTTCTTT
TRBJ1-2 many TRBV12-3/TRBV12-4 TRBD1 CASSLPDRAGYTF TGTGCCAGCAGTTTACCCGACAGGGCTGGCTACACCTTC
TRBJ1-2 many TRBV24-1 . CATSDPNGFSGYTF TGTGCCACCAGTGATCCGAATGGATTTTCGGGCTACACCTTC
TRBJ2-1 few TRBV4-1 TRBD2 CASSRLSGALSSYNEQFF TGCGCCAGCAGCCGATTGAGCGGGGCCCTAAGCTCCTACAATGAGCAGTTCTTC
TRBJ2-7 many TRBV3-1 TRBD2 CASSQVGTSFYEQYF TGTGCCAGCAGCCAAGTCGGGACTAGCTTCTACGAGCAGTACTTC